One T cell receptor (beta chain) is described in this entry. Its antigen is currently unknown. The junction does not match germline at one end; this may be a read error. Reverse transcribing all isolated RNA meant expressed TCRB transcripts were sequenced. TCRdb keeps only in-frame clones here, not all; method: immunoSEQ multiplex PCR. The sample gives around 260,000 clones, around 24% of which show up once; about 0.012% is in the top ten. Germline loops: CDR1 MDHEN, CDR2 SYDVKM. This CDR3 has 11 amino acids. This entry belongs to a study of beta chain features in type 1 diabetes. Across the whole study: Examination covered around 100 million sorted cells spanning all samples. Whole-study findings and limits: Overrepresentation of cells with high TCR expression could result from cDNA sequencing. TCRB CDR3s from Type 1 diabetes patients were moderately but significantly shorter in all four CD4+ subsets.

It was one heparinised blood draw, averaging around 120 mL, that each donor gave. Via CD45RO/CCR7/CD25/CD127/CD95/CD27, cells of the CD4+ naive, central memory, regulatory and stem cell-like memory subsets were sorted. Sequenced: naive CD4+ T cells from blood. The sequence was collected from a woman in her 30s with type 1 diabetes. J is TRBJ1-5 and V is TRBV28; TRBD1 matches at 8 bases. For the CDR3, the DNA is TGTGCCAGCAGACGCCGGGACAGGCCCTATTTT. It specifies CASRRRDRPYF.